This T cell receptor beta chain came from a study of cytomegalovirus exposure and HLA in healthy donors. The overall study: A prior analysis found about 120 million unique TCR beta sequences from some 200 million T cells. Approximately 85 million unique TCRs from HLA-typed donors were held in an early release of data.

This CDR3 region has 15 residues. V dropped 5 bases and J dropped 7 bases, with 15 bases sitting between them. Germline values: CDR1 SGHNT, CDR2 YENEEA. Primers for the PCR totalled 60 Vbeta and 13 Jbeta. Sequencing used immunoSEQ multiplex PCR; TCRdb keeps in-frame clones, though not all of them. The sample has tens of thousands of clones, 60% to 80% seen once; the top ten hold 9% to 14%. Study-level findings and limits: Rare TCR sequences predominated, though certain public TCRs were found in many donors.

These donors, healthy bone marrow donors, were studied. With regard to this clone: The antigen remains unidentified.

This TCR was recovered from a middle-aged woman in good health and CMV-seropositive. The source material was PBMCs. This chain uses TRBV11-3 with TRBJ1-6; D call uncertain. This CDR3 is CASSAPKGGNSPLHF. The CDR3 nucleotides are TGTGCCAGCAGCGCCCCCAAAGGCGGAAATTCACCCCTCCACTTT.